A selection of T cell receptor beta chains follows, all from one sample in a study of blood T cell repertoires in COVID-19. Sequenced by immunoSEQ multiplex PCR; TCRdb stores in-frame clones only, minus some. The profile shows over 80,000 clones, 91% of them singletons. Sequencing used peripheral blood. These receptors all stem from a human donor with active COVID-19. The donor label of this sample is uncertain. The CDR3 runs from the conserved cysteine through the conserved F or W. The D gene is left open where the match is weak. The size field is filled for only some rows; it gives once, few, many or a size class.

TRBJ2-7,-,TRBV24-1,14,TRBD1,TGTGCCACCAGTGAGGGACAGGGCTCCTACGAGCAGTACTTC,CATSEGQGSYEQYF
TRBJ2-3,-,TRBV5-6,15,-,TGTGCCAGCCAGCTTGGACAGGGAGGGTTGGATACGCAGTATTTT,CASQLGQGGLDTQYF
TRBJ1-5,-,TRBV15,14,-,TGTGCCACCAGCAGAGATCTAGGCGATCAGCCCCAGCATTTT,CATSRDLGDQPQHF
TRBJ1-2,-,TRBV19,14,-,TGTGCCAGTAGTATATCCAGGGCGGACTATGGCTACACCTTC,CASSISRADYGYTF
TRBJ2-5,-,TRBV27,13,-,TGTGCCAGCAGTTCTTCAGGGTGGCAGACCCAGTACTTC,CASSSSGWQTQYF
TRBJ1-6,-,TRBV28,16,-,TGTGCCAGCAGTTTTCCGGTGTATGGCCGGGATTCACCCCTCCACTTT,CASSFPVYGRDSPLHF
TRBJ2-7,-,TRBV4-2,13,TRBD1,TGTGCCAGCAGCCAAGGACAGGGACGCGAGCAGTACTTC,CASSQGQGREQYF
TRBJ1-1,-,TRBV6-2/TRBV6-3,15,TRBD1,TGTGCCAGCAGTTACACGGACAGGGTTGACACTGAAGCTTTCTTT,CASSYTDRVDTEAFF
TRBJ2-1,-,TRBV2,15,-,TGTGCCAGCAGTGCTCTTACTAGCTCCTACAATGAGCAGTTCTTC,CASSALTSSYNEQFF
TRBJ1-6,-,TRBV7-9,16,-,TGTGCCAGCAGCCCCCTTAAACAGGGATTGGGTTCACCCCTCCACTTT,CASSPLKQGLGSPLHF
TRBJ2-7,-,TRBV5-1,12,-,TGCGCCAGCAGCTGGGAAGGGGGCGAGCAGTACTTC,CASSWEGGEQYF
TRBJ1-3,-,TRBV9,14,TRBD1,TGTGCCAGCAGCGTAAAGACAGGGGGAAACACCATATATTTT,CASSVKTGGNTIYF
TRBJ2-3,-,TRBV3-1/TRBV3-2,16,-,TGTGCCAGCAGCCAAGAGTTACTTACTAGCACAGATACGCAGTATTTT,CASSQELLTSTDTQYF
TRBJ1-2,-,TRBV4-1,16,-,TGCGCCAGCAGCCAATCCCCCGGAGCCAATAACTATGGCTACACCTTC,CASSQSPGANNYGYTF
TRBJ2-7,-,TRBV5-6,17,-,TGTGCCAGCAGCAGAGAAGGTCGGGGAATTCTCTCCTACGAGCAGTACTTC,CASSREGRGILSYEQYF
TRBJ1-3,-,TRBV7-3,16,-,TGTGCCAGCAGCTTAAATGGGGGCTACTCTGGAAACACCATATATTTT,CASSLNGGYSGNTIYF
TRBJ1-1,-,TRBV6-2/TRBV6-3,16,TRBD1,TGTGCCAGCAGCTTGGTAGAACAGGGGCCAAACACTGAAGCTTTCTTT,CASSLVEQGPNTEAFF
TRBJ1-4,once,TRBV5-1,15,TRBD1,TGCGCCAGCAGCCCTGGACAGGGGGCGACGGAAAAACTGTTTTTT,CASSPGQGATEKLFF
TRBJ1-2,-,TRBV5-1,16,TRBD1,TGCGCCAGCAGCTCGGGGACAGGGAGTCCTTTGGACGGCTACACCTTC,CASSSGTGSPLDGYTF
TRBJ1-2,-,TRBV5-4,17,TRBD1,TGTGCCAGCAGCTTGGGGGGAAACTTAGGACAGGGAGGAGGCTACACCTTC,CASSLGGNLGQGGGYTF
TRBJ2-2,-,TRBV2,18,TRBD1,TGTGCCAGCAGCTATTACCCCACCCGGGACAGGGGAAGTCGGGAGCTGTTTTTT,CASSYYPTRDRGSRELFF
TRBJ1-1,-,TRBV5-4,14,TRBD1,TGTGCCAGCAGCCACCGGGACAGGGACACTGAAGCTTTCTTT,CASSHRDRDTEAFF
TRBJ2-7,-,TRBV11-2,14,TRBD1,TGTGCCAGCAGCTTAAACCCCCGGGACAGTAAGCAGTACTTC,CASSLNPRDSKQYF
TRBJ1-3,-,TRBV27,14,TRBD1,TGTGCCAGGGGGACAGGGGACACTGGAAACACCATATATTTT,CARGTGDTGNTIYF
TRBJ2-3,-,TRBV7-2,16,TRBD2,TGTGCCAGCAGCACCGGAGCGGGGGGCGGTACAGATACGCAGTATTTT,CASSTGAGGGTDTQYF
TRBJ2-7,-,TRBV27,13,TRBD1,TGTGCCAGCAGTCGGCAGGACAGGGAAGCGCAGTACTTC,CASSRQDREAQYF
TRBJ1-1,-,TRBV6-5,14,TRBD1,TGTGCCAGCAATCCGACAGGGCTGAACACTGAAGCTTTCTTT,CASNPTGLNTEAFF
TRBJ2-5,few,TRBV5-1,13,TRBD2,TGCGCCAGCAGCCCTGGACTAGGAGAGACCCAGTACTTC,CASSPGLGETQYF
TRBJ1-1,-,TRBV3-1/TRBV3-2,14,-,TGTGCCAGCAGCCAAGATCCAGGGAACACTGAAGCTTTCTTT,CASSQDPGNTEAFF
TRBJ2-1,-,TRBV3-1/TRBV3-2,16,-,TGTGCCAGCAGCCAAGATCCTCGGAGAACCTACAATGAGCAGTTCTTC,CASSQDPRRTYNEQFF
TRBJ1-2,-,TRBV12-3/TRBV12-4,13,TRBD1,TGTGCCAGCAGAGATGACAGGGACTATGGCTACACCTTC,CASRDDRDYGYTF
TRBJ2-7,-,TRBV7-2,15,TRBD1,TGTGCCAGCAGCCTAAGTGGGACAGCCGATTACGAGCAGTACTTC,CASSLSGTADYEQYF
TRBJ2-1,once,TRBV29-1,22,TRBD2,TGCAGCGTTGAGCCTGGGAGACAGCCAGCGGGGGGCCCCAAAACCTCCTACAATGAGCAGTTCTTC,CSVEPGRQPAGGPKTSYNEQFF
TRBJ1-2,-,TRBV10-2,13,-,TGCGCCAGCAGTGAGTCAATTTCTGATGGCTACACCTTC,CASSESISDGYTF
TRBJ2-5,-,TRBV10-3,15,TRBD2,TGTGCCATCAGGACCGGGACTAGGACTCAAGAGACCCAGTACTTC,CAIRTGTRTQETQYF
TRBJ2-7,many,TRBV2,13,-,TGTGCCAGCAGTGGACTCCTTGTCGACGAGCAGTACTTC,CASSGLLVDEQYF
TRBJ2-4,-,TRBV3-1/TRBV3-2,21,TRBD1,TGTGCCAGCAGCCAACTCCGGGACAGGGTCTCACCGGGATTAGCCAAAAACATTCAGTACTTC,CASSQLRDRVSPGLAKNIQYF
TRBJ2-1,-,TRBV2,16,-,TGTGCCAGCAGTGAGTCCGAGGTCGAGGAGTACAATGAGCAGTTCTTC,CASSESEVEEYNEQFF
TRBJ1-4,once,TRBV5-1,16,TRBD1,TGCGCCAGCAGCGGGCGCCAGGACAGGAAGGATGAAAAACTGTTTTTT,CASSGRQDRKDEKLFF